Listed below are T cell receptor beta chains from one sample, sequenced in a study of shared clonotypes between healthy human individuals. The repertoire was sequenced with immunoSEQ multiplex PCR; TCRdb's copy has only in-frame clones and lacks some. The sample lists about 2.4 million clones; more than 90% were seen once. Input material: naive CD4+ T cells sorted from blood. These receptors came from a young man in good health. Each CDR3 is given with its conserved first and last residue. Fields, in order: V gene, D gene, clone size, CDR3 length, J gene, CDR3 protein, CDR3 DNA. D genes are given only for firm matches. Size is omitted from some rows. Given values are once, few, many or a class for expanded clones.

V gene: TRBV29-1
D gene: TRBD1
clone size: NA
CDR3 length: 12
J gene: TRBJ2-7
CDR3 protein: CSVRTGDYEQYF
CDR3 DNA: TGCAGCGTTAGGACAGGGGACTACGAGCAGTACTTC

V gene: TRBV19
D gene: NA
clone size: NA
CDR3 length: 14
J gene: TRBJ1-6
CDR3 protein: CASSIKGFSSPLHF
CDR3 DNA: TGTGCCAGTAGTATAAAAGGGTTTAGTTCACCCCTCCACTTT

V gene: TRBV18
D gene: NA
clone size: NA
CDR3 length: 12
J gene: TRBJ2-3
CDR3 protein: CASQSQGDTQYF
CDR3 DNA: TGTGCCAGCCAGTCCCAAGGGGATACGCAGTATTTT

V gene: TRBV7-9
D gene: NA
clone size: once
CDR3 length: 15
J gene: TRBJ1-1
CDR3 protein: CASSFSGGKNTEAFF
CDR3 DNA: TGTGCCAGCAGCTTTTCCGGGGGGAAGAACACTGAAGCTTTCTTT

V gene: TRBV6-1
D gene: NA
clone size: NA
CDR3 length: 15
J gene: TRBJ1-2
CDR3 protein: CASSPRTVANYGYTF
CDR3 DNA: TGTGCCAGCAGTCCGCGGACGGTAGCTAACTATGGCTACACCTTC

V gene: TRBV6-5
D gene: NA
clone size: NA
CDR3 length: 13
J gene: TRBJ1-2
CDR3 protein: CASRRQENYGYTF
CDR3 DNA: TGTGCCAGCAGGCGACAGGAAAACTATGGCTACACCTTC

V gene: TRBV19
D gene: TRBD1
clone size: NA
CDR3 length: 14
J gene: TRBJ2-1
CDR3 protein: CASAAGTGLLEQFF
CDR3 DNA: TGTGCCAGTGCGGCCGGGACAGGGCTACTTGAGCAGTTCTTC

V gene: TRBV7-9
D gene: NA
clone size: NA
CDR3 length: 12
J gene: TRBJ2-1
CDR3 protein: CASSRAGSEQFF
CDR3 DNA: TGTGCCAGCAGTCGCGCAGGGAGTGAGCAGTTCTTC

V gene: TRBV5-1
D gene: NA
clone size: NA
CDR3 length: 12
J gene: TRBJ2-1
CDR3 protein: CASSFRANEQFF
CDR3 DNA: TGCGCCAGCAGCTTCCGGGCGAATGAGCAGTTCTTC

V gene: TRBV25-1
D gene: NA
clone size: once
CDR3 length: 15
J gene: TRBJ1-2
CDR3 protein: CASSAPGPLVHGYTF
CDR3 DNA: TGTGCCAGCAGTGCCCCGGGGCCCCTCGTCCATGGCTACACCTTC

V gene: TRBV7-9
D gene: NA
clone size: NA
CDR3 length: 16
J gene: TRBJ1-4
CDR3 protein: CASSLALGATNEKLFF
CDR3 DNA: TGTGCCAGCAGCTTAGCGCTGGGAGCAACTAATGAAAAACTGTTTTTT

V gene: TRBV11-3
D gene: TRBD2
clone size: once
CDR3 length: 19
J gene: TRBJ2-5
CDR3 protein: CASSRGRTSGGDLQETQYF
CDR3 DNA: TGTGCCAGCAGCCGAGGTCGGACTAGCGGGGGGGATCTCCAAGAGACCCAGTACTTC

V gene: TRBV7-8
D gene: TRBD2
clone size: NA
CDR3 length: 13
J gene: TRBJ2-1
CDR3 protein: CASSFERGGEQFF
CDR3 DNA: TGTGCCAGCAGCTTTGAGCGGGGCGGTGAGCAGTTCTTC

V gene: TRBV5-8
D gene: TRBD1
clone size: NA
CDR3 length: 14
J gene: TRBJ2-3
CDR3 protein: CASKWTGGTDTQYF
CDR3 DNA: TGTGCCAGCAAATGGACAGGGGGCACAGATACGCAGTATTTT

V gene: TRBV5-1
D gene: TRBD1
clone size: NA
CDR3 length: 15
J gene: TRBJ2-2
CDR3 protein: CASSLDVGGHGELFF
CDR3 DNA: TGCGCCAGCAGCTTGGATGTAGGGGGCCACGGGGAGCTGTTTTTT

V gene: TRBV2
D gene: TRBD1
clone size: NA
CDR3 length: 15
J gene: TRBJ2-6
CDR3 protein: CASSNGQVRANVLTF
CDR3 DNA: TGTGCCAGCAGTAACGGACAGGTTCGGGCCAACGTCCTGACTTTC

V gene: TRBV29-1
D gene: TRBD1
clone size: NA
CDR3 length: 12
J gene: TRBJ1-1
CDR3 protein: CSVSDGQGEAFF
CDR3 DNA: TGCAGCGTTTCGGACGGACAGGGTGAAGCTTTCTTT

V gene: TRBV7-2
D gene: TRBD2
clone size: NA
CDR3 length: 16
J gene: TRBJ2-1
CDR3 protein: CASSSYSGSSYNEQFF
CDR3 DNA: TGTGCCAGCAGCTCATATAGCGGGAGCTCCTACAATGAGCAGTTCTTC

V gene: TRBV2
D gene: TRBD2
clone size: once
CDR3 length: 14
J gene: TRBJ2-5
CDR3 protein: CASKSSGVGETQYF
CDR3 DNA: TGTGCCAGCAAGAGTAGCGGGGTTGGAGAGACCCAGTACTTC

V gene: TRBV5-4
D gene: NA
clone size: NA
CDR3 length: 15
J gene: TRBJ2-5
CDR3 protein: CASSLGGSGQETQYF
CDR3 DNA: TGTGCCAGCAGCTTGGGAGGAAGCGGCCAAGAGACCCAGTACTTC

V gene: TRBV6-5
D gene: NA
clone size: NA
CDR3 length: 14
J gene: TRBJ2-7
CDR3 protein: CASSSPSVPYEQYF
CDR3 DNA: TGTGCCAGCAGTTCCCCGTCGGTACCTTACGAGCAGTACTTC

V gene: TRBV5-1
D gene: TRBD1
clone size: NA
CDR3 length: 14
J gene: TRBJ1-1
CDR3 protein: CASSSGQGWPEAFF
CDR3 DNA: TGCGCCAGCAGCTCCGGACAGGGATGGCCTGAAGCTTTCTTT

V gene: TRBV6-6
D gene: TRBD1
clone size: NA
CDR3 length: 16
J gene: TRBJ1-4
CDR3 protein: CASSAPDRATNEKLFF
CDR3 DNA: TGTGCCAGCAGTGCGCCGGACAGGGCAACTAATGAAAAACTGTTTTTT

V gene: TRBV6-6
D gene: NA
clone size: NA
CDR3 length: 13
J gene: TRBJ1-2
CDR3 protein: CASSYEQNYGYTF
CDR3 DNA: TGTGCCAGCAGTTACGAACAAAACTATGGCTACACCTTC

V gene: TRBV29-1
D gene: TRBD1
clone size: NA
CDR3 length: 13
J gene: TRBJ1-2
CDR3 protein: CSVTGQGAYGYTF
CDR3 DNA: TGCAGCGTGACGGGACAGGGAGCCTATGGCTACACCTTC

V gene: TRBV19
D gene: NA
clone size: NA
CDR3 length: 18
J gene: TRBJ2-6
CDR3 protein: CASSIAGSTASGANVLTF
CDR3 DNA: TGTGCCAGTAGTATAGCTGGGAGCACTGCCTCTGGGGCCAACGTCCTGACTTTC

V gene: TRBV4-2
D gene: TRBD2
clone size: NA
CDR3 length: 18
J gene: TRBJ2-3
CDR3 protein: CASSILASATSGGDTQYF
CDR3 DNA: TGTGCCAGCAGCATCCTGGCGAGCGCGACTAGCGGGGGGGATACGCAGTATTTT

V gene: TRBV2
D gene: NA
clone size: NA
CDR3 length: 10
J gene: TRBJ1-1
CDR3 protein: CASGIREAFF
CDR3 DNA: TGTGCCAGCGGTATACGGGAAGCTTTCTTT

V gene: TRBV10-3
D gene: TRBD1
clone size: NA
CDR3 length: 14
J gene: TRBJ1-2
CDR3 protein: CASLDRASNYGYTF
CDR3 DNA: TGTGCCAGCCTTGACAGGGCATCTAACTATGGCTACACCTTC

V gene: TRBV4-1
D gene: NA
clone size: NA
CDR3 length: 16
J gene: TRBJ2-7
CDR3 protein: CASSQDLTPSSYEQYF
CDR3 DNA: TGCGCCAGCAGCCAAGATCTGACGCCCAGCTCCTACGAGCAGTACTTC

V gene: TRBV18
D gene: TRBD1
clone size: NA
CDR3 length: 16
J gene: TRBJ2-2
CDR3 protein: CASSPGTGGVTGELFF
CDR3 DNA: TGTGCCAGCTCACCGGGGACAGGGGGCGTCACCGGGGAGCTGTTTTTT

V gene: TRBV11-2
D gene: NA
clone size: NA
CDR3 length: 14
J gene: TRBJ1-3
CDR3 protein: CASSLLTPGNTIYF
CDR3 DNA: TGTGCCAGCAGCTTGTTGACCCCCGGAAACACCATATATTTT

V gene: TRBV18
D gene: NA
clone size: NA
CDR3 length: 15
J gene: TRBJ1-1
CDR3 protein: CASSRTTVGPERAFF
CDR3 DNA: TGTGCCAGCTCACGAACGACCGTAGGCCCAGAAAGAGCTTTCTTT

V gene: TRBV10-3
D gene: NA
clone size: NA
CDR3 length: 12
J gene: TRBJ1-2
CDR3 protein: CAVSDANYGYTF
CDR3 DNA: TGTGCCGTCTCGGACGCTAACTATGGCTACACCTTC

V gene: TRBV4-3
D gene: NA
clone size: NA
CDR3 length: 15
J gene: TRBJ2-7
CDR3 protein: CASSQGLETVYEQYF
CDR3 DNA: TGCGCCAGCAGCCAAGGACTAGAGACCGTCTACGAGCAGTACTTC

V gene: TRBV6-1
D gene: NA
clone size: NA
CDR3 length: 18
J gene: TRBJ2-5
CDR3 protein: CASSEFTGGGNPRDTQYF
CDR3 DNA: TGTGCCAGCAGTGAATTCACGGGGGGCGGGAATCCTAGGGACACCCAGTACTTC

V gene: TRBV29-1
D gene: NA
clone size: NA
CDR3 length: 12
J gene: TRBJ2-2
CDR3 protein: CSVEGANGELFF
CDR3 DNA: TGCAGCGTTGAGGGGGCAAACGGGGAGCTGTTTTTT

V gene: TRBV4-1
D gene: TRBD1
clone size: NA
CDR3 length: 14
J gene: TRBJ1-4
CDR3 protein: CASSRPGQGEKLFF
CDR3 DNA: TGCGCCAGCAGCCGTCCGGGACAGGGCGAAAAACTGTTTTTT

V gene: TRBV10-3
D gene: NA
clone size: NA
CDR3 length: 15
J gene: TRBJ2-1
CDR3 protein: CAISESWGPYNEQFF
CDR3 DNA: TGTGCCATCAGTGAGTCGTGGGGGCCCTACAATGAGCAGTTCTTC

V gene: TRBV9
D gene: NA
clone size: once
CDR3 length: 14
J gene: TRBJ2-3
CDR3 protein: CASSASLSTDTQYF
CDR3 DNA: TGTGCCAGCAGCGCAAGTCTAAGCACAGATACGCAGTATTTT

V gene: TRBV11-2
D gene: NA
clone size: NA
CDR3 length: 12
J gene: TRBJ1-4
CDR3 protein: CASSPPSPLLFF
CDR3 DNA: TGTGCCAGCAGCCCCCCAAGCCCCCTACTGTTTTTT

V gene: TRBV6-5
D gene: NA
clone size: NA
CDR3 length: 12
J gene: TRBJ2-1
CDR3 protein: CASSQTEDEQFF
CDR3 DNA: TGTGCCAGCAGTCAGACCGAAGATGAGCAGTTCTTC

V gene: TRBV5-1
D gene: NA
clone size: NA
CDR3 length: 16
J gene: TRBJ2-1
CDR3 protein: CASSLVGLANYNEQFF
CDR3 DNA: TGCGCCAGCAGCTTGGTAGGTCTAGCGAATTACAATGAGCAGTTCTTC

V gene: TRBV5-1
D gene: NA
clone size: NA
CDR3 length: 16
J gene: TRBJ2-1
CDR3 protein: CASSLEPSGTGNEQFF
CDR3 DNA: TGCGCCAGCAGCTTGGAACCTAGCGGAACAGGGAATGAGCAGTTCTTC

V gene: TRBV27
D gene: NA
clone size: NA
CDR3 length: 16
J gene: TRBJ1-6
CDR3 protein: CASSLFFNRDNSPLHF
CDR3 DNA: TGTGCCAGCAGTTTATTTTTTAACAGAGATAATTCACCCCTCCACTTT

V gene: TRBV5-4
D gene: NA
clone size: NA
CDR3 length: 15
J gene: TRBJ2-2
CDR3 protein: CASSLQGGTFGELFF
CDR3 DNA: TGTGCCAGCAGCTTGCAGGGTGGTACCTTCGGGGAGCTGTTTTTT

V gene: TRBV7-9
D gene: TRBD2
clone size: NA
CDR3 length: 13
J gene: TRBJ2-7
CDR3 protein: CASSNVAGYEQYF
CDR3 DNA: TGTGCCAGCAGTAATGTAGCGGGGTACGAGCAGTACTTC

V gene: TRBV7-2
D gene: NA
clone size: NA
CDR3 length: 11
J gene: TRBJ2-1
CDR3 protein: CASSHRYEQFF
CDR3 DNA: TGTGCCAGCAGCCACCGGTATGAGCAGTTCTTC

V gene: TRBV7-2
D gene: NA
clone size: NA
CDR3 length: 14
J gene: TRBJ2-7
CDR3 protein: CASSLRRDSYEQYF
CDR3 DNA: TGTGCCAGCAGCCTCCGAAGGGACTCCTACGAGCAGTACTTC

V gene: TRBV9
D gene: NA
clone size: NA
CDR3 length: 14
J gene: TRBJ2-6
CDR3 protein: CASSVVFGANVLTF
CDR3 DNA: TGTGCCAGCAGCGTAGTATTTGGGGCCAACGTCCTGACTTTC

V gene: TRBV11-3
D gene: TRBD1
clone size: NA
CDR3 length: 13
J gene: TRBJ1-1
CDR3 protein: CASSAQTGTEAFF
CDR3 DNA: TGTGCCAGCAGCGCACAGACAGGGACTGAAGCTTTCTTT

V gene: TRBV5-6
D gene: NA
clone size: NA
CDR3 length: 17
J gene: TRBJ2-6
CDR3 protein: CASSLGTHRSGANVLTF
CDR3 DNA: TGTGCCAGCAGCTTGGGGACGCACCGCTCTGGGGCCAACGTCCTGACTTTC

V gene: TRBV18
D gene: TRBD1
clone size: NA
CDR3 length: 18
J gene: TRBJ2-7
CDR3 protein: CASSPPWTGVSSGDEQYF
CDR3 DNA: TGTGCCAGCTCACCACCTTGGACAGGGGTGTCTAGCGGTGACGAGCAGTACTTC

V gene: TRBV5-1
D gene: NA
clone size: few
CDR3 length: 16
J gene: TRBJ2-7
CDR3 protein: CASSFSPGLQGYEQYF
CDR3 DNA: TGCGCCAGCAGCTTTAGTCCGGGACTCCAAGGCTACGAGCAGTACTTC

V gene: TRBV7-9
D gene: NA
clone size: NA
CDR3 length: 16
J gene: TRBJ2-5
CDR3 protein: CASSPRGGDPRETQYF
CDR3 DNA: TGTGCCAGCAGCCCGAGAGGCGGGGACCCGAGGGAGACCCAGTACTTC